The next 32 T cell receptor beta chains were all read from a single sample in a study of blood T cell repertoires in COVID-19. Repertoires were generated with immunoSEQ multiplex PCR, while TCRdb's copy carries only in-frame clones and drops some. Among around 300,000 clones listed, about 83% were seen once. The sample taken for sequencing was PBMCs or T cells enriched from blood (not recorded which). Every receptor here comes from a middle-aged woman who had recovered from COVID-19.

Remarks on this clone: At one end the junction does not follow the germline gene, possibly because of a read error. CDR3 protein: CASSQGSGSSGTSYEQCF. CDR3 in DNA: TGCGCCAGCAGCCAAGGGTCTGGGTCGAGCGGGACATCCTACGAGCAGTGCTTC. The chain is built from TRBV4-3 and TRBJ2-7; possibly TRBD2 for D (7 bases). CDR1 is LGHNA and CDR2 is YSLEER in the germline V gene. This CDR3 has 18 amino acids.

This chain joins TRBV4-2 and TRBJ2-7; 12 bases align to TRBD1. This CDR3 has 14 residues. Germline CDR1 and CDR2: LGHNA and YNFKEQ. Unmatched junction bases numbered 4, after V lost 5 bases and J lost 5 bases. DNA of the CDR3: TGTGCCAGCAGCTGGGGACAGGGGGCCAACGAGCAGTACTTC. Protein sequence: CASSWGQGANEQYF.

Only a few counts were recorded for this clone. The chain recombines TRBV7-6 with TRBJ1-1; D possibly corresponds to TRBD1 (5 bases). V was trimmed by 3 bases and J by 5 bases, leaving 10 bases between them. This CDR3 has 13 residues. Germline CDR1 SGHVS, CDR2 FNYEAQ. CDR3 in amino acids: CASSFGGRTEAFF. CDR3 DNA sequence: TGTGCCAGCAGCTTCGGGGGGAGGACTGAAGCTTTCTTT. The variable domain in full, with the rest retrieved from reference TRBV7-6 and TRBJ1-1, is GAGVSQSPRYKVTKRGQDVALRCDPISGHVSLYWYRQALGQGPEFLTYFNYEAQQDKSGLPNDRFSAERPEGSISTLTIQRTEQRDSAMYRCASSFGGRTEAFFGQGTRLTVV.

The rearrangement uses TRBV6-4 and TRBJ1-2; tentatively, D is TRBD1 (6 bases). V lost 6 bases to trimming and J lost 8 bases, with 16 bases between them. CDR1 is MRHNA and CDR2 is SNTAGT in the germline V gene. This CDR3 comprises 13 residues. The CDR3 DNA reads TGTGCCAGCAGGAGATCAGGGGAAGGCGGCTACACCTTC. This translates into CASRRSGEGGYTF.

This sequence joins TRBV14 and TRBJ2-5; 8 nucleotides match TRBD1. The trim removed 4 bases at V and 5 bases at J, leaving 12 bases unmatched. Germline CDR1 reads SGHDN; CDR2 reads FVKESK. The length of the CDR3 is 16 residues. The CDR3 spells CASSRTQGANSETQYF. CDR3 nucleotide sequence: TGTGCCAGCAGCCGGACCCAGGGGGCGAATTCGGAGACCCAGTACTTC.

The chain recombines TRBV6-2 or TRBV6-3 with TRBJ2-6; 13 positions agree with TRBD2. CDR1 is MNHEY and CDR2 is SVGEGT in the germline V gene. The CDR3 contains 19 residues. With V trimmed by 6 bases and J by 4 bases, 12 bases remained unmatched. CDR3 residues: CASSYSWTSGSVGANVLTF. The CDR3 DNA reads TGTGCCAGCAGCTATTCGTGGACTAGCGGGAGCGTCGGGGCCAACGTCCTGACTTTC.

The chain has TRBV5-1 and TRBJ2-7; TRBD1 is a possible D gene (5 bases). This CDR3 has 15 residues. Germline values: CDR1 SGHRS, CDR2 YFSETQ. The V end was cut by 0 bases, the J end by 6 bases, with 16 bases between. The CDR3 sequence is CASSLGRAARGEQYF. In DNA form, the CDR3 reads TGCGCCAGCAGCTTGGGCAGGGCCGCAAGGGGCGAGCAGTACTTC. Together with reference TRBV5-1 and TRBJ2-7, the CDR3 gives the full variable domain: KAGVTQTPRYLIKTRGQQVTLSCSPISGHRSVSWYQQTPGQGLQFLFEYFSETQRNKGNFPGRFSGRQFSNSRSEMNVSTLELGDSALYLCASSLGRAARGEQYFGPGTRLTVT.

The chain carries TRBV2 and TRBJ2-7; D is unclear. Germline CDR1 reads SNHLY; CDR2 reads FYNNEI. CDR3 length: 14 residues. Trimming removed 3 bases at V and 0 bases at J, with 9 bases between. The CDR3 is CASSELGTSYEQYF. The CDR3 DNA reads as TGTGCCAGCAGTGAGTTGGGCACCTCCTACGAGCAGTACTTC.

This chain connects TRBV7-3 to TRBJ1-5, with 10 bases lining up with TRBD1. CDR3 length: 17 residues. V trimming: 4 bases; J trimming: 1 base; junction bases outside the gene matches: 7. Germline loops: CDR1 SGHTA, CDR2 FQGTGA. The CDR3 coding sequence is TGTGCCAGCAGCTGCCGGGACAGGGGTTACAGCAATCAGCCCCAGCATTTT. It specifies CASSCRDRGYSNQPQHF. Combining the CDR3 with reference TRBV7-3 and TRBJ1-5 gives the whole variable domain GAGVSQTPSNKVTEKGKYVELRCDPISGHTALYWYRQSLGQGPEFLIYFQGTGAADDSGLPNDRFFAVRPEGSVSTLKIQRTERGDSAVYLCASSCRDRGYSNQPQHFGDGTRLSIL.

V and J are TRBV7-2 and TRBJ2-2; perhaps TRBD2 as D (5 bases). Deletions cut 2 bases from V and 0 bases from J, with 7 bases between. This CDR3 region has 15 residues. Germline loops: CDR1 SGHTA, CDR2 FQGNSA. The chain's CDR3 is CASSLSGTNTGELFF. The DNA for the CDR3 is TGTGCCAGCAGCTTATCGGGGACGAACACCGGGGAGCTGTTTTTT.

The V call is TRBV6-1, the J call TRBJ1-6; 7 bases agree with TRBD1. CDR3 length: 18 amino acids. The trim removed 2 bases at V and 3 bases at J, leaving 10 bases unmatched. CDR1 MNHNS and CDR2 SASEGT come from the germline V gene. The CDR3 nucleotides are TGTGCCAGCAGTGAATACAGGACAGGAATAGACTATAATTCACCCCTCCACTTT. Translated, it gives CASSEYRTGIDYNSPLHF.

This chain uses TRBV27 with TRBJ2-5; TRBD2 might be the D (7 bases). CDR1 and CDR2 (germline): MNHEY, SMNVEV (reference sequence). V gave up 7 bases and J gave up 3 bases, with 18 bases separating them. The CDR3 runs 15 residues. CDR3 amino acids: CASNLRGGKKETQYF. The CDR3 region has the DNA TGTGCCAGCAATTTGAGGGGGGGCAAAAAAGAGACCCAGTACTTC.

The V call is TRBV19, the J call TRBJ2-3; TRBD1 is a possible D gene (6 bases). V lost 7 bases and J lost 0, with 11 bases in between. Germline CDR1 and CDR2: LNHDA and SQIVND (reference sequence). The CDR3 runs to 14 residues. The CDR3 DNA reads as TGTGCCAGTAAGGTAACAGGGAGCACAGATACGCAGTATTTT. Amino acid sequence: CASKVTGSTDTQYF.

The rearrangement uses TRBV28 and TRBJ2-7; 9 nucleotides match TRBD1. The CDR3 is 15 amino acids. V lost 0 bases, J lost 4 bases, and 4 bases stayed unmatched. CDR1 is MDHEN, CDR2 SYDVKM, per germline. CDR3 in amino acids: CASSLWDRGLYEQYF. The CDR3 region has the DNA TGTGCCAGCAGTTTATGGGACAGGGGACTTTACGAGCAGTACTTC.

The chain has TRBV11-2 and TRBJ1-4, with 9 bases matching TRBD1. Germline lookup yields CDR1 SGHAT and CDR2 FQNNGV. V trimming: 5 bases; J trimming: 9 bases; junction bases outside the gene matches: 7. The CDR3 has 14 amino acids. The CDR3 coding sequence is TGTGCCAGCAGCCTTACAGGGGGCGTAAAAAAACTGTTTTTT. Translating gives CASSLTGGVKKLFF.

The chain recombines TRBV24-1 with TRBJ1-1, with D uncertain. The germline gives CDR1 KGHDR, CDR2 SFDVKD. V was trimmed by 5 bases and J by 9 bases, leaving 6 bases between them. The CDR3 contains 10 residues. This CDR3 reads CATSVRQAFF. CDR3 bases: TGTGCCACCAGTGTTCGTCAAGCTTTCTTT.

V is TRBV28 and J is TRBJ2-5; 15 bases align to TRBD2. The CDR3 consists of 18 residues. Trimming took 3 bases from V and 4 from J; bases not matched to a gene: 9. Germline CDR1 MDHEN, CDR2 SYDVKM. The chain's CDR3 is CASSFGTSGRPGSETQYF. The CDR3 DNA reads TGTGCCAGCAGTTTTGGGACTAGCGGGAGGCCCGGATCAGAGACCCAGTACTTC.

This chain links TRBV15 with TRBJ2-1; 14 nucleotides align to TRBD2. Trimming cost V 1 base and J 7 bases; bases outside gene matches: 3. Germline V gives CDR1 LNHNV, CDR2 YYDKDF (reference sequence). The CDR3 covers 16 residues. The DNA of the CDR3 is TGTGCCACCAGCAGAGGACTAGCGGGAGGGCAGAATGAGCAGTTCTTC. Its protein is CATSRGLAGGQNEQFF.

This clone has only one observation. The sample carries other DNA sequences with the same CDR3. The chain is built from TRBV27 and TRBJ2-6; TRBD2 agrees at 8 bases. The V gene's germline CDR1 is MNHEY and CDR2 SMNVEV (reference sequence). CDR3 length equals 15 residues. V lost 2 bases to trimming and J lost 3 bases; unmatched junction nucleotides: 0. In nucleotides, the CDR3 is TGTGCCAGCAGTTTACGGGGGGGTGGGGCCAACGTCCTGACTTTC. Encoded protein: CASSLRGGGANVLTF.

The V call is TRBV24-1, the J call TRBJ2-1, with 10 nucleotides matching TRBD1. This CDR3 is 15 amino acids long. Per the germline V gene, CDR1 is KGHDR and CDR2 is SFDVKD. Losses at the gene ends were 7 bases for V and 7 bases for J; bases not matched to a gene: 9. In nucleotides, the CDR3 is TGTGCCACCAGGGGTGCCGGGACAGGGGCTAATGAGCAGTTCTTC. Its translation is CATRGAGTGANEQFF.

The CDR3 DNA follows: TGTGCCAGCAGGAGGGACTTCGTAAATTCACCCCTCCACTTT. This sequence encodes CASRRDFVNSPLHF. The rearrangement links TRBV6-5 to TRBJ1-6, with D perhaps TRBD1 (5 bases). CDR3 length equals 14 residues. V shed 6 bases and J shed 7 bases, with 13 bases lying between them. Germline lookup yields CDR1 MNHEY and CDR2 SVGAGI.

This clone was observed once. The chain couples TRBV7-8 to TRBJ1-2; no reliable D call. CDR3 size: 14 residues. CDR1 SGHVS and CDR2 FQNEAQ come from the germline V gene. V was shortened by 0 bases and J by 1 base, with 6 bases between the two germline ends. Here the CDR3 reads CASSLAEGNYGYTF. For the CDR3, the DNA is TGTGCCAGCAGCTTAGCGGAGGGTAACTATGGCTACACCTTC. The full variable domain, its missing parts supplied by reference TRBV7-8 and TRBJ1-2, is GAGVSQSPRYKVAKRGQDVALRCDPISGHVSLFWYQQALGQGPEFLTYFQNEAQLDKSGLPSDRFFAERPEGSVSTLKIQRTQQEDSAVYLCASSLAEGNYGYTFGSGTRLTVV.

V usage is TRBV5-1 and J usage is TRBJ2-7; 7 bases match TRBD2. This CDR3 is 17 amino acids long. V shed 4 bases and J 3 bases; nucleotides not matched to a gene: 16. The germline gives CDR1 SGHRS, CDR2 YFSETQ. CDR3: CASSRGTAGLDSYEQYF. CDR3 coding DNA: TGCGCCAGCAGCCGAGGGACGGCCGGACTAGATAGCTACGAGCAGTACTTC.

CDR3 region: CASTSPGQGIFKPQHF. The CDR3 nucleotides read TGTGCCAGTACGTCGCCGGGACAGGGTATTTTCAAGCCCCAGCATTTT. The J gene is TRBJ1-5, the V gene TRBV19; 9 nucleotides agree with TRBD1. CDR1 is LNHDA and CDR2 is SQIVND in the germline V gene (reference sequence). Unmatched junction bases numbered 15, after V lost 7 bases and J lost 8 bases. The CDR3 covers 16 residues.

Points on this clone: Other DNA sequences from this sample encode an identical CDR3 as well. CDR3 coding DNA: TGTGCCAGCAGTGAGGGACAGCAGGAGACCCAGTACTTC. Its translation is CASSEGQQETQYF. The chain links TRBV2 to TRBJ2-5; 7 positions match TRBD1. Germline CDR1 SNHLY, CDR2 FYNNEI. The CDR3 runs to 13 residues. Trimming cost V 3 bases and J 5 bases; bases outside gene matches: 3. Filled out from reference TRBV2 and TRBJ2-5, the complete variable domain reads EPEVTQTPSHQVTQMGQEVILRCVPISNHLYFYWYRQILGQKVEFLVSFYNNEISEKSEIFDDQFSVERPDGSNFTLKIRSTKLEDSAMYFCASSEGQQETQYFGPGTRLLVL.

The chain links TRBV19 to TRBJ2-3; perhaps TRBD1 as D (5 bases). Germline CDR1 LNHDA, CDR2 SQIVND (reference sequence). This CDR3 spans 14 amino acids. V was cut by 4 bases and J by 3 bases, with 11 bases left in between. CDR3 region: CASSTDIFTDTQYF. CDR3 nucleotides: TGTGCCAGTAGTACGGACATTTTTACAGATACGCAGTATTTT.

J is TRBJ2-1 and V is TRBV15; 9 bases line up with TRBD2. The germline V gene encodes CDR1 LNHNV and CDR2 YYDKDF (reference sequence). This CDR3 has 16 amino acids. V lost 3 bases and J lost 7; bases outside the gene matches: 10. CDR3 in DNA: TGTGCCACCAGCAGTTCAGCGGGAGGCGCATCAAATGAGCAGTTCTTC. Its translation: CATSSSAGGASNEQFF.

The rearrangement links TRBV2 to TRBJ2-1; D perhaps matches TRBD2 (6 bases). Trimming removed 6 bases at V and 9 bases at J, with 12 bases between. CDR3 size: 12 residues. Germline V gene sequence: CDR1 SNHLY, CDR2 FYNNEI. CDR3 amino acids: CASRPTAGEQFF. The CDR3 coding sequence is TGTGCCAGCAGACCGACAGCGGGTGAGCAGTTCTTC.

This rearrangement joins TRBV24-1 to TRBJ2-1; the D is unclear. CDR3 length: 12 amino acids. Germline assignment: CDR1 KGHDR and CDR2 SFDVKD. V was cut by 5 bases and J by 8 bases, with 9 bases left in between. CDR3 in amino acids: CATSAVSDEQFF. The CDR3 DNA sequence: TGTGCCACCAGTGCGGTCAGCGATGAGCAGTTCTTC.

This clone has only one observation. This chain connects TRBV4-1 to TRBJ2-7; D remains unclear. Germline CDR1 is MGHRA and CDR2 is YSYEKL. The CDR3 length is 13 residues. Trimming shortened V by 1 base and J by 2 bases, and 6 bases separated the two germline ends. The CDR3 bases are TGCGCCAGCAGCCAAGTTCTAGCCTACGAGCAGTACTTC. This sequence encodes CASSQVLAYEQYF.

This clone has a single count. CDR3 sequence (DNA): TGTGCCAGCAGCTCCGGGACTAGCGGGAGAAGGCAAGAGACCCAGTACTTC. Protein: CASSSGTSGRRQETQYF. The V and J genes are TRBV7-2 and TRBJ2-5; 14 bases agree with TRBD2. The CDR3 is 17 residues long. Germline trimming cut 4 bases from V and 2 bases from J; bases unmatched to any gene: 6. The germline V gene has CDR1 SGHTA and CDR2 FQGNSA.

The chain recombines TRBV28 with TRBJ2-3; D is perhaps TRBD1 (5 bases). From germline, CDR1 is MDHEN and CDR2 SYDVKM. The CDR3 spans 14 residues. V dropped 3 bases and J dropped 2 bases, with 9 bases sitting between them. CDR3 loop: CASSFSRVTDTQYF. The CDR3 nucleotides read TGTGCCAGCAGTTTCTCCAGGGTCACAGATACGCAGTATTTT.